A selection of T cell receptor beta chains follows, all from one sample in a study of T cell responses to AZD1222 COVID-19 vaccine. Sequenced by immunoSEQ multiplex PCR; TCRdb stores in-frame clones only, minus some. The data hold about 67,000 clones, with around 80% observed a single time. The sequences come from peripheral blood, collected on day 0 of AZD1222 vaccination. Source of these receptors: an adult in good health. CDR3s include the opening cysteine and the closing phenylalanine or tryptophan. A D gene is named only where the DNA matches it firmly. Part of the rows lack a size; the others show once, few, many or a class for expanded clones.

V	D	J	size	DNA	CDR3
TRBV5-1	TRBD1	TRBJ2-3	-	TGCGCCAGCAGCCACGGACAGGCCATCACAGATACGCAGTATTTT	CASSHGQAITDTQYF
TRBV21-1	-	TRBJ1-5	-	TGTGCCAGCACCGACACCGGGCCTAGGAATCAGCCCCAGCATTTT	CASTDTGPRNQPQHF
TRBV10-3	TRBD2	TRBJ2-1	-	TGTGCCATCATGGGACTAGCGGCTGAGCAGTTCTTC	CAIMGLAAEQFF
TRBV15	-	TRBJ1-1	-	TGTGCCACCAGCAGCGATTCGGGGTATCCGGGCACTGAAGCTTTCTTT	CATSSDSGYPGTEAFF
TRBV24-1	-	TRBJ2-5	-	TGTGCCACCAGTGATCCCCCTCTGACGGCCCAGTACTTC	CATSDPPLTAQYF
TRBV9	TRBD1	TRBJ1-2	-	TGTGCCAGCAGCCCGGGACAGGACTTCTATGGCTACACCTTC	CASSPGQDFYGYTF
TRBV27	-	TRBJ2-7	-	TGTGCCAGCAGGTTCCCCGCCTACGAGCAGTACTTC	CASRFPAYEQYF
TRBV28	TRBD1	TRBJ2-5	-	TGTGCCAGCACCGCCCCCCTCTGGGGACAGCAAGAGACCCAGTACTTC	CASTAPLWGQQETQYF
TRBV6-5	TRBD1	TRBJ1-1	-	TGTGCCAGCAGTTCAGGGGGCAAGGGGAACACTGAAGCTTTCTTT	CASSSGGKGNTEAFF
TRBV7-9	TRBD2	TRBJ2-7	-	TGTGCCAGCAGCCTCAACGGGGGGTGGCCCTACGAGCAGTACTTC	CASSLNGGWPYEQYF
TRBV6-5	TRBD1	TRBJ1-2	-	TGTGCCAGCAGTTATGCAACAGGGGATGGCTACACCTTC	CASSYATGDGYTF
TRBV11-1	-	TRBJ1-1	once	TGTGCCAGCAGTGGACAGATTACTGAAGCTTTCTTT	CASSGQITEAFF
TRBV6-5	TRBD1	TRBJ1-1	-	TGTGCCAGCAGGTGGACAGGGGATGAGTACACTGAAGCTTTCTTT	CASRWTGDEYTEAFF
TRBV6-5	-	TRBJ1-2	-	TGTGCCAGCAGTTATTTTCGAGATCCGACCTATGGCTACACCTTC	CASSYFRDPTYGYTF
TRBV13	TRBD2	TRBJ2-7	-	TGTGCCAGCAGCTTTGGTACTAGCGGGAGGCGCTACGAGCAGTACTTC	CASSFGTSGRRYEQYF
TRBV7-2	TRBD2	TRBJ2-2	-	TGTGCCAGCAGCAAGATAGCGGGAGGGCCTACCGGGGAGCTGTTTTTT	CASSKIAGGPTGELFF
TRBV28	-	TRBJ2-7	few	TGTGCCAGCAGTTACCCCCTTGGGGGCAATAGAAACGAGCAGTACTTC	CASSYPLGGNRNEQYF
TRBV5-4	TRBD1	TRBJ2-5	-	TGTGCCAGCAGCTTGGACGCCGGACAGGTCATTCAAGAGACCCAGTACTTC	CASSLDAGQVIQETQYF
TRBV10-3	-	TRBJ1-1	-	TGTGCCATCAGTGAGGTTGGCACTGAAGCTTTCTTT	CAISEVGTEAFF
TRBV7-2	-	TRBJ1-1	-	TGTGCCAGCAGCCCTCAGGGAGGCACTGAAGCTTTCTTT	CASSPQGGTEAFF
TRBV4-2	-	TRBJ2-3	-	TGTGCCAGCAGCCAAGATTCTAGAACAGATACGCAGTATTTT	CASSQDSRTDTQYF
TRBV7-8	-	TRBJ1-1	-	TGTGCCAGCAGCTTATTAGGGGAGACTGAAGCTTTCTTT	CASSLLGETEAFF
TRBV11-2	TRBD2	TRBJ2-5	few	TGTGCCAGCAGCCCTGGACTAGGCCAAGAGACCCAGTACTTC	CASSPGLGQETQYF
TRBV11-2	TRBD1	TRBJ2-7	-	TGTGCCAGCAGCCCCGACAGGGTCCACGAGCAGTACTTC	CASSPDRVHEQYF
TRBV7-3	TRBD1	TRBJ1-6	-	TGTGCCAGCAGCGAAGGACAGGCCCATTCACCCCTCCACTTT	CASSEGQAHSPLHF
TRBV7-2	-	TRBJ1-2	few	TGTGCCAGCAGCTTAGTTGCAGGGGCTGGCTACACCTTC	CASSLVAGAGYTF
TRBV27	-	TRBJ1-2	-	TGTGCCAGCAGTTTTAGAGCTGGGGGGAGGCATGGCTACACCTTC	CASSFRAGGRHGYTF
TRBV28	-	TRBJ1-2	few	TGTGCCAGCAGTTTATTAGAGGGTAATGGCTACACCTTC	CASSLLEGNGYTF
TRBV7-2	-	TRBJ1-3	-	TGTGCCAGCAGCTCCACGACGCAAAACACCATATATTTT	CASSSTTQNTIYF
TRBV25-1	-	TRBJ1-3	-	TGTGCCAGCAGTGGTAAGGCATCTGGAAACACCATATATTTT	CASSGKASGNTIYF
TRBV2	-	TRBJ2-3	-	TGTGCCAGCAGTGAAGAAGCCACAGATACGCAGTATTTT	CASSEEATDTQYF
TRBV2	-	TRBJ1-1	-	TGTGCCAGCAGTGAAAGCGGTTCGGCCACTGAAGCTTTCTTT	CASSESGSATEAFF
TRBV7-9	TRBD1	TRBJ1-2	-	TGTGGTTCAGAGGGGGCCGGAAGGTATGGCTACACCTTC	CGSEGAGRYGYTF
TRBV7-9	-	TRBJ1-1	-	TGTGCCAGCAGCTTCGGACGGAACACTGAAGCTTTCTTT	CASSFGRNTEAFF
TRBV2	TRBD1	TRBJ2-7	-	TGTGCCAGCGTGGGGACAGGGGCTAGGGTGGACGAGCAGTACTTC	CASVGTGARVDEQYF
TRBV6-2/TRBV6-3	-	TRBJ1-5	-	TGTGCCAGCAGTCTCCACAGGGAAAATCAGCCCCAGCATTTT	CASSLHRENQPQHF
TRBV30	-	TRBJ2-3	-	TGTGCCTGGAGTGTGAGTCAGAGCACAGATACGCAGTATTTT	CAWSVSQSTDTQYF
TRBV19	TRBD1	TRBJ1-5	-	TGTGCCAGTAGTATTGGGACAGGGGGCAATCAGCCCCAGCATTTT	CASSIGTGGNQPQHF
TRBV15	-	TRBJ2-5	-	TGTGCCACCAGCAGAGCACGGACGCCGGCGGCCCAGTACTTC	CATSRARTPAAQYF
TRBV21-1	-	TRBJ2-7	-	TGTGCCAGCAGCAAAGATGCGGACAGGGACTACGAGCAGTACTTC	CASSKDADRDYEQYF
TRBV28	-	TRBJ2-7	-	TGTGCCAGCACGGTTTTACACGAGCAGTACTTC	CASTVLHEQYF
TRBV18	-	TRBJ1-1	-	TGTGCCAGCTCACCGCCCGGGGTCGGCACTGAAGCTTTCTTT	CASSPPGVGTEAFF
TRBV5-1	-	TRBJ1-4	-	TGCGCCAGCAGCGAATCAGGGTTCTTTAATGAAAAACTGTTTTTT	CASSESGFFNEKLFF
TRBV23-1	-	TRBJ1-1	-	TGCGCCAGCAGTCAATCATTTGGGGGGGGGAGAAACACTGAAGCTTTCTTT	CASSQSFGGGRNTEAFF
TRBV10-3	-	TRBJ1-3	-	TGTGCCATCAGAGGACCCGGAAACACCATATATTTT	CAIRGPGNTIYF
TRBV19	TRBD1	TRBJ1-5	few	TGTGCCAGTAGGGACAGGGGGCGCAGCAATCAGCCCCAGCATTTT	CASRDRGRSNQPQHF
TRBV4-1	TRBD1	TRBJ1-4	-	TGCGCCAGCAGCCAAGGTGGAGGGGGCCCTAATGAAAAACTGTTTTTT	CASSQGGGGPNEKLFF
TRBV28	TRBD1	TRBJ1-1	-	TGTGCCAGCAGTTTAACGGGAGGGGGCATGAACACTGAAGCTTTCTTT	CASSLTGGGMNTEAFF
TRBV5-8	-	TRBJ1-4	-	TGTGCCAGCACCCCTGGGGGGAATGAAAAACTGTTTTTT	CASTPGGNEKLFF
TRBV18	-	TRBJ2-7	few	TGTGCCAGCTCACCAAACACTCTCGAGCAGTACTTC	CASSPNTLEQYF
TRBV7-8	-	TRBJ1-1	-	TGTGCCAGCAGCTTAGGGATGGGAGGGGTGACTGAAGCTTTCTTT	CASSLGMGGVTEAFF
TRBV9	TRBD2	TRBJ2-2	-	TGTGCCAGCAGCGTAGCGGGAGGGCCGAACACCGGGGAGCTGTTTTTT	CASSVAGGPNTGELFF
TRBV28	TRBD1	TRBJ1-5	-	TGTGCCAGCAGTTTGGGTGGACAGGGAAGCAATCAGCCCCAGCATTTT	CASSLGGQGSNQPQHF
TRBV3-1/TRBV3-2	-	TRBJ1-5	-	TGTGCCAGCAGCCAAGACCGAAATCAGCCCCAGCATTTT	CASSQDRNQPQHF